This TCR beta chain was sequenced in a study of Ad26.COV2.S vaccination and SARS-CoV-2 variants. The overall study: Donor got 5x10^10 or 1x10^11 viral particles of Ad26.COV2.S.

Study-wide findings and caveats: The study found higher spike-specific TCR breadth in vaccine than placebo recipients. After vaccination, reports described spike-specific CD8+ and CD4+ T cell responses as showing substantial breadth.

The CDR3 length is 14 residues. Trimming cost V 1 base and J 3 bases, with 9 bases left between them. Germline V gives CDR1 SGHTS, CDR2 YDEGEE. The treatment here: over 15 received Ad26.COV2.S at low or high dose, single or two shots; 5 received placebo; per-sample allocation not given. Material that was analyzed had been drawn on day 63 after the first vaccine or placebo injection. Donation came from an adult in Boston who was aged 18-55 years. Repertoires were generated with immunoSEQ multiplex PCR, while TCRdb's copy carries only in-frame clones and drops some. The sample includes 200,000 to 250,000 clones, approximately 88% seen only once; the top ten take around 11%. As to this clone: Antigen: not known.

The chain is built from TRBV5-8 and TRBJ2-3, with a weak D call TRBD2 (6 bases). This receptor was identified in a person aged 18-60 years who received the Ad26.COV2.S COVID-19 vaccine or a placebo. The sequencing used peripheral blood, collected in a trial of Ad26.COV2.S vaccine versus placebo. CDR3: CASSLLGGTDTQYF. CDR3 nucleotide sequence: TGTGCCAGCAGCTTGCTGGGGGGAACAGATACGCAGTATTTT. Drawing the rest from reference TRBV5-8 and TRBJ2-3, the complete variable domain is EAGVTQSPTHLIKTRGQQATLRCSPISGHTSVYWYQQALGLGLQFLLWYDEGEERNRGNFPPRFSGRQFPNYSSELNVNALELEDSALYLCASSLLGGTDTQYFGPGTRLTVL.